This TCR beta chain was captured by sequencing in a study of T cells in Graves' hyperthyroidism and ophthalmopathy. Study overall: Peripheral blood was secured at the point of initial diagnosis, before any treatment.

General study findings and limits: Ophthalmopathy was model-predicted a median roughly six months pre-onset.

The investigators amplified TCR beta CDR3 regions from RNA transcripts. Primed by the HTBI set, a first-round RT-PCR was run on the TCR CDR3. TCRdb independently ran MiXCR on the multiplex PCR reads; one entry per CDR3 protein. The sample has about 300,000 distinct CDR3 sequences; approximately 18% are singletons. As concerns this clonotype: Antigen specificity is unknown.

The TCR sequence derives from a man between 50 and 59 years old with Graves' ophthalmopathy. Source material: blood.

The CDR3 here is CASSIVRWRLAGEKGVGEQFF. CDR3 DNA sequence: TGTGCCAGTAGTATAGTAAGATGGCGTCTAGCGGGAGAAAAGGGGGTGGGTGAGCAGTTCTTC. V and J are TRBV19 and TRBJ2-1; 10 bases match TRBD2. There are 21 residues in the CDR3. Germline V gives CDR1 LNHDA, CDR2 SQIVND (reference sequence). V dropped 1 base and J dropped 9; count of bases not matched to a gene: 24.